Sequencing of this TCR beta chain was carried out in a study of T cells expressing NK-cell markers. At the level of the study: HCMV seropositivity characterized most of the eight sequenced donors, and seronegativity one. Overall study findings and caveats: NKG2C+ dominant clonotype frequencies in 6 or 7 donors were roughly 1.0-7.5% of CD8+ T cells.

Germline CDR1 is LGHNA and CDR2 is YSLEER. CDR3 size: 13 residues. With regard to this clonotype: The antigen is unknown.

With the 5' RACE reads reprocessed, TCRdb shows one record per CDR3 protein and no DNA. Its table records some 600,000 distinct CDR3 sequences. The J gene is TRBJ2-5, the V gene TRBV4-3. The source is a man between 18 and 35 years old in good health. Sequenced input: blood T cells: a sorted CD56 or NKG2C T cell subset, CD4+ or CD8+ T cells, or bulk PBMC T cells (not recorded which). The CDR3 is CASSQGRVKTQYF.